This record covers a single T cell receptor beta chain. This clonotype appeared many times. Which antigen it targets is not known. It has no much larger one-base neighbor in the sample; base qualities were not kept. This sample is part of a study of T cell repertoires in cytomegalovirus infection (dated by TCRdb to between 2018 and 2020). Concerning the study at large: Donor HLA type was relevant to the analysis, because carriage of CMV infection together with the matching HLA type was indicated by public TCR beta signatures.

The run used an Illumina HiSeq 1500. Using fastp trimming at Q25 and MiXCR clonotype assembly, TCRdb reanalyzed the public sequencing data and kept in-frame beta chains. For every CDR3 protein sequence, its rows merge into one entry that carries the most common genes and DNA. This sample holds approximately 550,000 distinct CDR3 sequences; approximately 15% were observed only once. Roughly a quarter of the sample lies in the top ten. The V end loses 1 base and the J end loses 4 bases, and a stretch of 13 bases separates them. The germline V gene sets CDR1 to SGHAT and CDR2 to FQNNGV. Its CDR3 holds 15 amino acids, cysteine through phenylalanine. The CDR3 DNA has 45 bases and is translated from base 1. The research as a whole found: Cumulative frequency of public TCR beta family members discriminated carriers of CMV infection plus the relevant HLA type in this cohort and an independent 352-donor cohort. The ex vivo response was dominated by HLA-C-restricted CMV-specific TCR beta clonotypes, which also provided the single most frequent clonotype in two of eight donors.

Sequencing input: CD8+ T cells from PBMCs. This clonotype originated in a human donor in good health (CMV status not recorded). Some clones in this sample may be carry-over from other donors' samples. The chain links TRBV11-2 with TRBJ1-2; a tentative D call is TRBD1 (5 bases match). The DNA reads as follows: TGTGCCAGCAGCTTAGGCGTGGGGCCCTCCTATGGCTACACCTTC. Translation gives CASSLGVGPSYGYTF.